This T cell receptor beta chain was found in a study of T cells in localized non-small cell lung cancer. Sequencing used immunoSEQ multiplex PCR; TCRdb keeps in-frame clones, though not all of them. Here the sample spans fewer than 45,000 clones, about 80% being singletons. Germline CDR1 is LNHDA and CDR2 is SQIVND (reference sequence). V gave up 6 bases and J gave up 0 bases, with 12 bases separating them. The CDR3 has 15 amino acids. Sample share makes this clone medium-sized. Its antigen is unknown. Notes on the study in general: Across samples, adjacent lung featured a median 57 of the top 100 tumor clones. It remains possible that heterogeneity exists, since only one tumor region was sequenced. Peak T cell clonality was found in uninvolved adjacent lung, exceeding tumor. The study linked higher blood T cell density to longer overall survival.

The source of this sequence is a male donor at least 60 years old with stage III squamous cell lung carcinoma. The sequences come from peripheral blood, collected before any cancer treatment. The chain joins TRBV19 to TRBJ1-3; D unresolved. As DNA, the CDR3 is TGTGCCAGTAGGCTAGACGGATTCTCTGGAAACACCATATATTTT. Protein product: CASRLDGFSGNTIYF.